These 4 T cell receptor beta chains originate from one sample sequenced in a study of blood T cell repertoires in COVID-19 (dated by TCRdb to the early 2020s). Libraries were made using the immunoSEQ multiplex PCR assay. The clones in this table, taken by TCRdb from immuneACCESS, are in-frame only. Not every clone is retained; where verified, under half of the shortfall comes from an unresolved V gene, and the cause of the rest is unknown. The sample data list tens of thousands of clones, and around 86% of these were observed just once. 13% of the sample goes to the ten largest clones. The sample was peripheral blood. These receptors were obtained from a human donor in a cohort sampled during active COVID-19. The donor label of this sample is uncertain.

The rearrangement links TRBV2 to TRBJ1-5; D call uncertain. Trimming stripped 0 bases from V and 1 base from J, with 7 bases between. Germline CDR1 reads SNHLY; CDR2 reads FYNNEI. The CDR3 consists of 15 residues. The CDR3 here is CASSEAGLSNQPQHF. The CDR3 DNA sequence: TGTGCCAGCAGTGAAGCCGGACTCAGCAATCAGCCCCAGCATTTT.

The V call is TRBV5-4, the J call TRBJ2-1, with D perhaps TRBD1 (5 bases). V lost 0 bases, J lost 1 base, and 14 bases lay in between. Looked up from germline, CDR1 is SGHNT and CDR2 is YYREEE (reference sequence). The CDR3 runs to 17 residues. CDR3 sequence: CASSLGKGKGSYNEQFF. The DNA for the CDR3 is TGTGCCAGCAGCTTGGGGAAGGGCAAGGGGTCCTACAATGAGCAGTTCTTC.

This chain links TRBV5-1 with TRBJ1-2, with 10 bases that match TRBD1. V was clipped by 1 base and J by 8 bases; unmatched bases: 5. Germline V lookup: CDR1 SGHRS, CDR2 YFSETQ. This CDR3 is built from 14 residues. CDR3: CASSLSGTGVGYTF. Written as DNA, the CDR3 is TGCGCCAGCAGCTTGTCGGGGACAGGGGTCGGCTACACCTTC. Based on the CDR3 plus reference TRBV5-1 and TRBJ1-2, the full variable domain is KAGVTQTPRYLIKTRGQQVTLSCSPISGHRSVSWYQQTPGQGLQFLFEYFSETQRNKGNFPGRFSGRQFSNSRSEMNVSTLELGDSALYLCASSLSGTGVGYTFGSGTRLTVV.

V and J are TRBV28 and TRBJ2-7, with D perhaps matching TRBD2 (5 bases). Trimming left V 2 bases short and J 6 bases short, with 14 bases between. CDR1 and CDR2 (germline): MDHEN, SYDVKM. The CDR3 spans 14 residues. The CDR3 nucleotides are TGTGCCAGCAGTTTAGTCGTCCCGGGGAGCGAGCAGTACTTC. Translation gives CASSLVVPGSEQYF.